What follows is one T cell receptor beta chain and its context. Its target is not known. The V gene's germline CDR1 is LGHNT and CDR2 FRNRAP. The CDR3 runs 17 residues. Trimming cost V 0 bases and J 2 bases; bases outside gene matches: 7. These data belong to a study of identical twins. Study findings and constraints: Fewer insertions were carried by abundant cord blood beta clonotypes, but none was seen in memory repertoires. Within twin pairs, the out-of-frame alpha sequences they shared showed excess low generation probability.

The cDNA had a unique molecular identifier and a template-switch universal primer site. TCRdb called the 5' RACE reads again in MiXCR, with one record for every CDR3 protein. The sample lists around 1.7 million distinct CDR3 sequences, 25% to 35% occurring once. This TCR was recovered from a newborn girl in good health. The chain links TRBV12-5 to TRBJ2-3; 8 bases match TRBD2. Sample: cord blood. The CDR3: CASGLVHSGTYTDTQYF. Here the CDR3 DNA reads TGTGCTAGTGGTTTGGTACATAGCGGGACCTACACAGATACGCAGTATTTT.